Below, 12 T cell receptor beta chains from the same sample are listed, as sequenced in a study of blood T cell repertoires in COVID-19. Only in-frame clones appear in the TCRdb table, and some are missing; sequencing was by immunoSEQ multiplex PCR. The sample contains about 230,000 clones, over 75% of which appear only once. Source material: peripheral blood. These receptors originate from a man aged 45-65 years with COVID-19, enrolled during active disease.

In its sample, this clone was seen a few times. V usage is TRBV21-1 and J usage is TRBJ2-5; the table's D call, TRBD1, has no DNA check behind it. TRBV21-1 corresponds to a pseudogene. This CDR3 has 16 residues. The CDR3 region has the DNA TGTGCCAGCAGCAACCTCGTGGTCGCAGGACAAGAGACCCAGTACTTC. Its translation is CASSNLVVAGQETQYF.

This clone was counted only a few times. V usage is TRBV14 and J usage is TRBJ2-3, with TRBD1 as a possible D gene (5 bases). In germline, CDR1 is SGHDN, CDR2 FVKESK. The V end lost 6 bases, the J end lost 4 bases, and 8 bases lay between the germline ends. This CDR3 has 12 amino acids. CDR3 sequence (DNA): TGTGCCAGCAGGCAGGGCGCAGATACGCAGTATTTT. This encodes CASRQGADTQYF.

The CDR3 DNA reads as TGTGCCATCAGTGACGGTTGGGCGTCGTACGAGCAGTACTTC. Residues: CAISDGWASYEQYF. The gene calls are TRBV10-3 and TRBJ2-7; D gene uncertain. Germline V gene data show CDR1 as ENHRY and CDR2 as SYGVKD. V lost 3 bases, J lost 4 bases, and 13 bases lay in between. The CDR3 sequence is 14 residues long.

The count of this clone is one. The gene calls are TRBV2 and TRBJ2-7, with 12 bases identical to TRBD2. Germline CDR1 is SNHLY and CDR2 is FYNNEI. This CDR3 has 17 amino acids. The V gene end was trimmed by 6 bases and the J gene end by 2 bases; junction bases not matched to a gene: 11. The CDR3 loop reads CASRRWTSGTGTYEQYF. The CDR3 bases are TGTGCCAGCAGGAGGTGGACTAGCGGGACTGGAACCTACGAGCAGTACTTC. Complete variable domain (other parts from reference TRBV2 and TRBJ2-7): EPEVTQTPSHQVTQMGQEVILRCVPISNHLYFYWYRQILGQKVEFLVSFYNNEISEKSEIFDDQFSVERPDGSNFTLKIRSTKLEDSAMYFCASRRWTSGTGTYEQYFGPGTRLTVT.

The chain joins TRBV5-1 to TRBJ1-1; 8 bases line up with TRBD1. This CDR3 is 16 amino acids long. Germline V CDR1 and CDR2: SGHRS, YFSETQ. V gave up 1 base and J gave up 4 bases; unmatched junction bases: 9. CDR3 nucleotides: TGCGCCAGCAGCTTGTCTGGACAGGGAGGCCGCACTGAAGCTTTCTTT. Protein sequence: CASSLSGQGGRTEAFF.

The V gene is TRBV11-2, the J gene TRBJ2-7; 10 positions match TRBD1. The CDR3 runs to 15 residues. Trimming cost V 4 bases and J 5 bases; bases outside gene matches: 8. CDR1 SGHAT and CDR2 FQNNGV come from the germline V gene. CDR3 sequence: CASSSDRGRGHEQYF. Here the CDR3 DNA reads TGTGCCAGCAGCTCAGACAGGGGGCGCGGCCACGAGCAGTACTTC.

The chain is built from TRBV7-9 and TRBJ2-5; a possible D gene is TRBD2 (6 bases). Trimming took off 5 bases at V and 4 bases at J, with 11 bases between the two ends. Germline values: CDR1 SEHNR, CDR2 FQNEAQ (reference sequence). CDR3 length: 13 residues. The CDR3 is CASSPNSGETQYF. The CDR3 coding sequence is TGTGCCAGCAGCCCGAATAGCGGAGAGACCCAGTACTTC.

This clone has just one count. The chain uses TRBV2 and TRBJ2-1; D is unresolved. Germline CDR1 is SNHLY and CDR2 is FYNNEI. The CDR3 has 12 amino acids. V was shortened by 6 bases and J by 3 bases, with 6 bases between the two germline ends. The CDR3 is CASSTSYNEQFF. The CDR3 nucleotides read TGTGCCAGCAGCACAAGCTACAATGAGCAGTTCTTC.

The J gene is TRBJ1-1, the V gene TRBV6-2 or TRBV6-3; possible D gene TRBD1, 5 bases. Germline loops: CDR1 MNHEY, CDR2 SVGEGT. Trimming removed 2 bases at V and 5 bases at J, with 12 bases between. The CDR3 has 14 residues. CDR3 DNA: TGTGCCAGCAGTTACCGGCAGGGAGGAACTGAAGCTTTCTTT. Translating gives CASSYRQGGTEAFF.

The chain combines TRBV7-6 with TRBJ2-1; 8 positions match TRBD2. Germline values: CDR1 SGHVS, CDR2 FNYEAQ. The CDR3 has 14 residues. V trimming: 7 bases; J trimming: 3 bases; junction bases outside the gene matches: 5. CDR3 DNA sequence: TGTGCCAGCACGAGGCTAGCGGGCTACAATGAGCAGTTCTTC. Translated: CASTRLAGYNEQFF. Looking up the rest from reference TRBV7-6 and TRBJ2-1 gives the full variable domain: GAGVSQSPRYKVTKRGQDVALRCDPISGHVSLYWYRQALGQGPEFLTYFNYEAQQDKSGLPNDRFSAERPEGSISTLTIQRTEQRDSAMYRCASTRLAGYNEQFFGPGTRLTVL.

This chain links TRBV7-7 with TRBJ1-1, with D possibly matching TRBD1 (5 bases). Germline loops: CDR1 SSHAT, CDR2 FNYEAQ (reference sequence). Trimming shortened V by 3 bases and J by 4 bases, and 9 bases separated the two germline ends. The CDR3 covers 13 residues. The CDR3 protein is CASSLQGGTEAFF. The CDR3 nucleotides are TGTGCCAGCAGCTTGCAGGGTGGCACTGAAGCTTTCTTT.

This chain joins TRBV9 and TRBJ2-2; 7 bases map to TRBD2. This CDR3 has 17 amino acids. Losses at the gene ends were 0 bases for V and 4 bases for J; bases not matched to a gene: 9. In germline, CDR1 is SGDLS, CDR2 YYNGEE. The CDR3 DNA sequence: TGTGCCAGCAGCGTAGTTTCCGGACTAGTTGGCACCGGGGAGCTGTTTTTT. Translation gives CASSVVSGLVGTGELFF.